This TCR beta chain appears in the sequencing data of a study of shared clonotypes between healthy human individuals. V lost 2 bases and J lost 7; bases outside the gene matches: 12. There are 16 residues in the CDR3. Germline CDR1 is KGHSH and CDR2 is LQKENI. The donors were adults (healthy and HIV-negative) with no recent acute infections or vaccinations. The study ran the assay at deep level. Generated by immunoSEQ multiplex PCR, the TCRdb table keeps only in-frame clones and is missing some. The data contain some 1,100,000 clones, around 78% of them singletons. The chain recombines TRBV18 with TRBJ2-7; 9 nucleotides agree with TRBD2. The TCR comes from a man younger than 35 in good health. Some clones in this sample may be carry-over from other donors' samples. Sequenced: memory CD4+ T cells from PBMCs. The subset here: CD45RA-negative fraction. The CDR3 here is CASSPIVAGGPGEQYF. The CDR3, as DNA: TGTGCCAGCTCACCAATTGTTGCGGGAGGGCCGGGGGAGCAGTACTTC.